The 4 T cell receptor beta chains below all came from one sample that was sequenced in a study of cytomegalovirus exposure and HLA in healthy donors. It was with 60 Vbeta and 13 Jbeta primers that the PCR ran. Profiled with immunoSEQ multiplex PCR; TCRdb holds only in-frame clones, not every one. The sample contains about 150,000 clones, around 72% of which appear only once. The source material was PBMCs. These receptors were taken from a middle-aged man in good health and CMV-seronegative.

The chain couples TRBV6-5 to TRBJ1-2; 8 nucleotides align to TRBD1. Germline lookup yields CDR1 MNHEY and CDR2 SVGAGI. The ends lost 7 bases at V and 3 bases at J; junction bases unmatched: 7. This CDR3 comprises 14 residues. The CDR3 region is CASTTGTGYYGYTF. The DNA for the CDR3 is TGTGCCAGCACTACTGGGACAGGATACTATGGCTACACCTTC.

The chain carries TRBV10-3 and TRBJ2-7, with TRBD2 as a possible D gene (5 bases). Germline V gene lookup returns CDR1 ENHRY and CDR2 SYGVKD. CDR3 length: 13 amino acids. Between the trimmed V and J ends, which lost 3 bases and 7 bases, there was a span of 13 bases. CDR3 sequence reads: CAISDLGVGEQYF. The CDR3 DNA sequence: TGTGCCATCAGTGATCTCGGGGTGGGGGAGCAGTACTTC.

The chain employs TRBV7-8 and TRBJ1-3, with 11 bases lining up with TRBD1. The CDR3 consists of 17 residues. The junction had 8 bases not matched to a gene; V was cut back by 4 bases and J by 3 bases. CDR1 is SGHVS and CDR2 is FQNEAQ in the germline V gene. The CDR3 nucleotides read TGTGCCAGCAGCTCACGGGACAGGGGGTTTATTGGAAACACCATATATTTT. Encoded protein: CASSSRDRGFIGNTIYF.

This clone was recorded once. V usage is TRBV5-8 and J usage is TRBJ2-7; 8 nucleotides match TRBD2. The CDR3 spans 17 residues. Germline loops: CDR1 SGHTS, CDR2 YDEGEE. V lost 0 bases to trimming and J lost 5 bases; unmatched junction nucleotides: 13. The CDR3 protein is CASSLAFDSGASHEQYF. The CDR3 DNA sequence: TGTGCCAGCAGCTTGGCCTTTGATAGCGGGGCCTCTCACGAGCAGTACTTC.